This TCR beta chain was recovered during a study of cytotoxic CD8 clonotypes in ibrutinib-treated CLL. Study conclusions and caveats: Clonality climbed at ibrutinib response, then dropped toward baseline at progression.

The table came from immunoSEQ multiplex PCR; TCRdb's copy has only in-frame clones and leaves some out. Here the sample spans more than 200,000 clones, 70% being singletons. This clone was counted once. The antigen remains unidentified. Other DNA variants within this sample encode the same CDR3. CDR1 is ENHRY, CDR2 SYGVKD, per germline. V lost 0 bases and J 5 bases, leaving 10 bases between the germline ends. CDR3 size: 14 residues. This chain uses TRBV10-3 with TRBJ2-5, with D tentatively TRBD1 or TRBD2 (6 bases each). Sequences were derived from PBMCs, sampled after 24 months of ibrutinib treatment. The source is a human donor with chronic lymphocytic leukemia. The CDR3 nucleotides are TGTGCCATCAGTGAGTCCGGGGGCAGGGAGACCCAGTACTTC. This sequence encodes CAISESGGRETQYF.